This T cell receptor beta chain came from a study of beta chain features in type 1 diabetes. Across the study: Age, gender and cell yields were alike across patients and healthy donors.

Points on this clone: No antigen is known for it. The sample holds other DNA sequences that translate to the same CDR3.

Expressed TCRB transcripts were sequenced because the isolated RNA had all been reverse transcribed beforehand. Profiling relied on immunoSEQ multiplex PCR, and the TCRdb table lists in-frame clones only, not all of them. The profile covers 150,000 to 160,000 clones, with roughly 10% appearing a single time and approximately 2% taken by the ten largest. CD45RO/CCR7/CD25/CD127/CD95/CD27 separated CD4+ naive, central memory, regulatory and stem cell-like memory cells by sorting. Overall study results and limits: Shorter templates may be favored by PCR, equally so in patients and controls. Individuals with type 1 diabetes displayed fewer insertions and more deletions at VDJ junctions.

CDR3 size: 13 residues. In germline, CDR1 is MDHEN, CDR2 SYDVKM. V dropped 6 bases and J dropped 1 base, with 7 bases sitting between them. Input material: central memory CD4+ T cells from blood. The receptor was derived from a young man in good health. The chain recombines TRBV28 with TRBJ1-5, with D unclear. CDR3 sequence (DNA): TGTGCCAGCAGCTCAGACAGCAATCAGCCCCAGCATTTT. Its protein product is CASSSDSNQPQHF.